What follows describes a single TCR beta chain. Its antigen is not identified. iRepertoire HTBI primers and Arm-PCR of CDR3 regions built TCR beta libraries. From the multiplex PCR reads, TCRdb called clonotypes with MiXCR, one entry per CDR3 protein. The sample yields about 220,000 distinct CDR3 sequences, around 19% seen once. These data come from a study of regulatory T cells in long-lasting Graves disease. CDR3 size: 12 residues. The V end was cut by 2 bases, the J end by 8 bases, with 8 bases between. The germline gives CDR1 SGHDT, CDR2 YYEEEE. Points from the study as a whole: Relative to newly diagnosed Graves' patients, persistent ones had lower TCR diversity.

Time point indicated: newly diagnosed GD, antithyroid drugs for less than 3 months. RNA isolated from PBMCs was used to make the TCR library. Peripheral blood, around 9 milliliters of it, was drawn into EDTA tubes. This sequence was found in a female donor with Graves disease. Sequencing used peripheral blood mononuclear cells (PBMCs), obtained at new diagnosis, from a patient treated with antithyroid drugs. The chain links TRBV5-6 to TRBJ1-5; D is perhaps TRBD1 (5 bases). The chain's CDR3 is CASSFGGEPQHF. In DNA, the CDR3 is TGTGCCAGCAGCTTCGGGGGTGAGCCCCAGCATTTT.